The rows below give T cell receptor beta chains drawn from one sample of a study of blood T cell repertoires in COVID-19. The method was immunoSEQ multiplex PCR; TCRdb's version includes in-frame clones alone and lacks a portion of them. The sample shows roughly 420,000 clones, approximately 88% of them seen only once. The sample was PBMCs or T cells enriched from blood (not recorded which). The source is a woman aged 25 to 39 with acute COVID-19. The CDR3 runs from the conserved cysteine through the conserved F or W. D genes are given only for firm matches. Some rows mark clone size as missing; the rest say once, few, many or name a class of expanded clone.

d_call	v_call	cdr3_length	j_call	clone_size	cdr3_nt	cdr3_aa
.	TRBV5-4	14	TRBJ1-6	.	TGTGCCAGCAGCTTGCAGGGGAGTAATTCACCCCTCCACTTT	CASSLQGSNSPLHF
.	TRBV5-1	14	TRBJ1-2	.	TGCGCCAGCAGCGGGGGCGGCCCCCCGGATGGCTACACCTTC	CASSGGGPPDGYTF
TRBD1	TRBV2	14	TRBJ1-5	.	TGTGCCAGCAAAACAGGGGGCTTCGGGCAGCCCCAGCATTTT	CASKTGGFGQPQHF
.	TRBV6-4	15	TRBJ1-6	.	TGTGCCAGCAGTGAGGACGCGGGGGTCGGTTCACCCCTCCACTTT	CASSEDAGVGSPLHF
.	TRBV4-1	15	TRBJ2-5	.	TGCGCCAGCAGCCAAGGTCCCTACCTGCAAGAGACCCAGTACTTC	CASSQGPYLQETQYF
TRBD1	TRBV3-1/TRBV3-2	14	TRBJ1-4	.	TGTGCCAGCAGCCTCCGACAGGGAAATGAAAAACTGTTTTTT	CASSLRQGNEKLFF
TRBD2	TRBV4-1	17	TRBJ2-3	.	TGCGCCAGCAGCCAAGAACGACGGGGGGTCCGCACAGATACGCAGTATTTT	CASSQERRGVRTDTQYF
TRBD1	TRBV7-2	15	TRBJ1-4	.	TGTGCCAGCAGCTTAGGGATAGGGGGCGAAAGGAAACTGTTTTTT	CASSLGIGGERKLFF
TRBD2	TRBV9	15	TRBJ2-7	.	TGTGCCAGCAGCGTAGGAAGCGGGGGGGCCCCCGAGCAGTACTTC	CASSVGSGGAPEQYF
TRBD2	TRBV14	16	TRBJ2-3	few	TGTGCCAGCAGCCAAGTTGGCGGGGGGGCAGCAGATACGCAGTATTTT	CASSQVGGGAADTQYF
TRBD1	TRBV20-1	17	TRBJ2-1	.	TGCAGTGCTAGTATAGACCGGACAGGCCCGGTATTCAATGAGCAGTTCTTC	CSASIDRTGPVFNEQFF
.	TRBV12-3/TRBV12-4	13	TRBJ1-1	.	TGTGCCAGCACCCCGGACACGAACACTGAAGCTTTCTTT	CASTPDTNTEAFF
.	TRBV2	14	TRBJ1-2	.	TGTGCCAGCAGTTCCGACAGGTCAGCCTATGGCTACACCTTC	CASSSDRSAYGYTF
TRBD2	TRBV24-1	16	TRBJ2-7	.	TGTGCCACCAGTGATAAAGGGACTAGCGGGGTGGGCGAGCAGTACTTC	CATSDKGTSGVGEQYF
.	TRBV7-2	15	TRBJ2-2	.	TGTGCCAGCAGCTTAGGCCAGGGCTACACCGGGGAGCTGTTTTTT	CASSLGQGYTGELFF
TRBD1	TRBV19	14	TRBJ2-1	.	TGTGCCAGTCGAGGACAGGGAGTAAACAATGAGCAGTTCTTC	CASRGQGVNNEQFF
.	TRBV18	13	TRBJ2-1	.	TGTGCCAGCTCACCGGAACAGGGCGGTGAGCAGTTCTTC	CASSPEQGGEQFF
TRBD1	TRBV9	18	TRBJ2-6	.	TGTGCCAGCAGCGTAGAGTGGGGACAGGGTTTCGGGGCCAACGTCCTGACTTTC	CASSVEWGQGFGANVLTF
.	TRBV3-1/TRBV3-2	15	TRBJ1-1	once	TGTGCCAGCAGCCAAAAGCCCGCCCAGAACACTGAAGCTTTCTTT	CASSQKPAQNTEAFF
.	TRBV6-2/TRBV6-3	13	TRBJ2-7	.	TGTGCCAGCAGTACTACATATAACTACGAGCAGTACTTC	CASSTTYNYEQYF
TRBD2	TRBV4-3	14	TRBJ2-1	.	TGCGCCAGCAGCCGTAGCGGGGGGCTCAATGAGCAGTTCTTC	CASSRSGGLNEQFF
.	TRBV10-3	15	TRBJ2-7	.	TGTGCCATCAGTGAGAGACTAGACCCGACCTACGAGCAGTACTTC	CAISERLDPTYEQYF
.	TRBV7-2	16	TRBJ2-3	once	TGTGCCAGCAGCTTAGAAGGGGCGGGGAATCCAGATACGCAGTATTTT	CASSLEGAGNPDTQYF
.	TRBV5-4	13	TRBJ1-1	.	TGTGCCAGCACTGGACAAGGCTCTTCTGAAGCTTTCTTT	CASTGQGSSEAFF
.	TRBV5-1	12	TRBJ1-1	.	TGCGCCAGCAGCCCGAGCGGCACTGAAGCTTTCTTT	CASSPSGTEAFF
TRBD1	TRBV5-1	16	TRBJ2-5	.	TGCGCCAGCAGCTTACAGGACAGGGGGCCCCGAGAGACCCAGTACTTC	CASSLQDRGPRETQYF
.	TRBV5-6	15	TRBJ1-1	.	TGTGCCAGCAGCTTGTTCAGGAAGGGAGACACTGAAGCTTTCTTT	CASSLFRKGDTEAFF
TRBD1	TRBV19	16	TRBJ1-2	.	TGTGCCAGTAGTATGACAGGGGGCGCTTTTAACTATGGCTACACCTTC	CASSMTGGAFNYGYTF
.	TRBV18	14	TRBJ1-3	.	TGTGCCAGCTCAGACAGGAACTCTGGAAACACCATATATTTT	CASSDRNSGNTIYF
.	TRBV7-2	15	TRBJ2-1	.	TGTGCCAGCAGCTTAGACCCGAGCTCCTACAATGAGCAGTTCTTC	CASSLDPSSYNEQFF
.	TRBV30	14	TRBJ2-7	.	TGTGCCTGGACCACGAGGGTAGGTAACTACGAGCAGTACTTC	CAWTTRVGNYEQYF
TRBD1	TRBV5-6	14	TRBJ1-2	.	TGTGCCAGCAGCAAGACCGGGACAGGGCCCGGCTACACCTTC	CASSKTGTGPGYTF
TRBD1	TRBV7-3	14	TRBJ2-2	.	TGTGCCAGCCAAAGACAGGGCGGCACCGGGGAGCTGTTTTTT	CASQRQGGTGELFF
TRBD1	TRBV24-1	16	TRBJ2-5	.	TGTGCCACCGGAGTTGCCGGACAGGGTCACCAAGAGACCCAGTACTTC	CATGVAGQGHQETQYF
.	TRBV2	12	TRBJ1-5	.	TGTGCCAGCCACCCGAGTAATCAGCCCCAGCATTTT	CASHPSNQPQHF
TRBD1	TRBV27	15	TRBJ1-3	.	TGTGCCAGCAGTCCCGACAGGGTCCGCGGAAACACCATATATTTT	CASSPDRVRGNTIYF
.	TRBV2	13	TRBJ1-5	.	TGTGCCAGCAGCATGGGTGAGGCACAGCCCCAGCATTTT	CASSMGEAQPQHF
.	TRBV6-5	15	TRBJ2-2	.	TGTGCCAGCACCAGATCGGGACAAAACACCGGGGAGCTGTTTTTT	CASTRSGQNTGELFF
TRBD2	TRBV9	16	TRBJ2-3	once	TGTGCCAGCAGCCCTCCCCCGGGCGGGGGGGCACATACGCAGTATTTT	CASSPPPGGGAHTQYF
TRBD1	TRBV24-1	12	TRBJ2-1	.	TGTGCCACCTCGGGACAGAACCACGAGCAGTTCTTC	CATSGQNHEQFF
.	TRBV12-3/TRBV12-4	11	TRBJ2-1	.	TGTGCCAGCAGGGGGGCCTGGGAGCAGTTCTTC	CASRGAWEQFF
.	TRBV7-8	12	TRBJ1-2	.	TGTGCCAGCAGCCCCAGTTCTTATGGCTACACCTTC	CASSPSSYGYTF
.	TRBV24-1	14	TRBJ2-1	.	TGTGCCACCAGTGATCCGTCCCGGGACTCTGAGCAGTTCTTC	CATSDPSRDSEQFF
.	TRBV6-5	13	TRBJ1-1	.	TGTGCCAGCAGTTACACAGAGAACACTGAAGCTTTCTTT	CASSYTENTEAFF
TRBD1	TRBV7-2	15	TRBJ2-1	.	TGTGCCAGCAGCATAGGGACAGGAAACTACAATGAGCAGTTCTTC	CASSIGTGNYNEQFF
.	TRBV9	15	TRBJ1-3	.	TGTGCCAGCAGCGTAGTTCCAGGGGAAGGAAACACCATATATTTT	CASSVVPGEGNTIYF
TRBD1	TRBV27	19	TRBJ1-3	.	TGTGCCAGCAGACCGCTCCGGGACAGGGGTTTCTTCTCTGGAAACACCATATATTTT	CASRPLRDRGFFSGNTIYF
.	TRBV18	14	TRBJ1-3	.	TGTGCCAGCTCCAGGGAAACGGCTGGAAACACCATATATTTT	CASSRETAGNTIYF
TRBD1	TRBV10-1	14	TRBJ2-7	few	TGCGCCAGCAGTGGCTCCTGGCCAGGGGGCGAGCAGTACTTC	CASSGSWPGGEQYF
TRBD1	TRBV19	14	TRBJ2-7	.	TGTGCCAGTAGTCCCGGGACAGGATCCTACGAGCAGTACTTC	CASSPGTGSYEQYF
.	TRBV2	13	TRBJ1-1	.	TGTGCCAGCAGTGGACAGGTACTCACTGAAGCTTTCTTT	CASSGQVLTEAFF
TRBD2	TRBV29-1	17	TRBJ2-5	.	TGCAGCGTCCGAACCTCCGGGACTAGCGGGTCCCAAGAGACCCAGTACTTC	CSVRTSGTSGSQETQYF
.	TRBV11-2	15	TRBJ1-4	.	TGTGCCAGCAGCTCCGGACAGACAACTAATGAAAAACTGTTTTTT	CASSSGQTTNEKLFF
.	TRBV5-4	16	TRBJ2-1	once	TGTGCCAGCAGTCATTCCGGGGGGCGCTCCTACAATGAGCAGTTCTTC	CASSHSGGRSYNEQFF